This is a list of T cell receptor beta chains from one sample in a study of shared clonotypes between healthy human individuals. This table comes from immunoSEQ multiplex PCR, and its TCRdb copy is limited to in-frame clones, with some not included. The sample contains roughly 100,000 clones, roughly 66% of which appear only once. The sample consisted of memory CD8+ T cells sorted from blood. These receptors were taken from a woman between 25 and 40 years old in good health. CDR3s include the opening cysteine and the closing phenylalanine or tryptophan. Fields, in order: J gene, V gene, D gene, clone size, CDR3 DNA, CDR3 protein. The D gene is left open where the match is weak. Only some rows state a clone size, as once, few, many or a class for expanded clones.

TRBJ2-3 TRBV28 NA NA TGTGCCAGCAGTGAGCCCCAGGGTCATACGCAGTATTTT CASSEPQGHTQYF
TRBJ2-7 TRBV28 TRBD1 NA TGTGCCAGTGGAAACCGGGACAGTTCCTACGAGCAGTACTTC CASGNRDSSYEQYF
TRBJ2-2 TRBV6-4 TRBD2 once TGTGCCAGCAGTGACGGCGGGAGAGGGAACACCGGGGAGCTGTTTTTT CASSDGGRGNTGELFF
TRBJ2-3 TRBV28 TRBD1 NA TGTGCCAGCAGTCAGGGGGCTGCGATCTTGATAGCGCAGTATTTT CASSQGAAILIAQYF
TRBJ2-7 TRBV7-6 TRBD2 NA TGTGCCAGCAGCCCCGGGGGGGCGGCCAGCTACGAGCAGTACTTC CASSPGGAASYEQYF
TRBJ1-2 TRBV19 NA NA TGTGCCAGTAGTGCCATAGCTAACTATGGCTACACCTTC CASSAIANYGYTF
TRBJ1-1 TRBV19 NA NA TGTGCCAGTACCGCGTATGGTTACACTGAAGCTTTCTTT CASTAYGYTEAFF
TRBJ1-6 TRBV5-3 NA NA TGTGCCAGAAGCTCGGGACGGGTTAATTCACCCCTCCACTTT CARSSGRVNSPLHF
TRBJ2-7 TRBV29-1 NA NA TGCAGCGTTTTGTGGGACTTCCCCTACGAGCAGTACTTC CSVLWDFPYEQYF
TRBJ2-7 TRBV2 NA NA TGTGCCGTCGGGAGTCACAGGTCCTACGAGCAGTACTTC CAVGSHRSYEQYF
TRBJ1-2 TRBV9 NA NA TGTGCCAGCAGCGTAGGGCGGGGACCTCCTAACTATGGCTACACCTTC CASSVGRGPPNYGYTF
TRBJ1-6 TRBV5-4 NA NA TGTGCCAGCAGCTTGGTTGGGGGGCGGGATTCACCCCTCCACTTT CASSLVGGRDSPLHF
TRBJ2-7 TRBV4-2 NA many TGTGCCAGCAGCATTCCTGGGTCGCAATCCTACGAGCAGTACTTC CASSIPGSQSYEQYF
TRBJ2-1 TRBV7-6 NA few TGTGCCAGCACGGCAGAACTGGGTGGGGGGCGTGAGCAGTTCTTC CASTAELGGGREQFF
TRBJ2-2 TRBV27 TRBD2 NA TGTGCCAGCAGTTTTGTTGGCGCTGCTAGCGGGAGTTTCTGGGAGCTGTTTTTT CASSFVGAASGSFWELFF
TRBJ1-3 TRBV25-1 NA NA TGTGCCAGCAGTGGTGTAGGACAGAAAGGAAACACCATATATTTT CASSGVGQKGNTIYF
TRBJ1-6 TRBV6-4 TRBD1 NA TGTGCCAGCAGTGACCAGGGGGGGGGCAATTCACCCCTCCACTTT CASSDQGGGNSPLHF
TRBJ1-2 TRBV29-1 TRBD1 NA TGCAGCGTTGAAGATCCCTCCCCAGGGGGCGGGCATGGCTACACCTTC CSVEDPSPGGGHGYTF
TRBJ2-3 TRBV11-2 TRBD2 NA TGTGCCAGCAGCTACAGACTAGCGGGAGATCCAGATACGCAGTATTTT CASSYRLAGDPDTQYF
TRBJ2-1 TRBV6-6 NA NA TGTGCCAGCAGTTACGCCCTGGGGGATTACAATGAGCAGTTCTTC CASSYALGDYNEQFF
TRBJ2-1 TRBV19 TRBD2 few TGTGCCAGTAGTACCACTAGCGGGAGGCACAATGAGCAGTTCTTC CASSTTSGRHNEQFF
TRBJ2-3 TRBV6-1 TRBD2 NA TGTGCCAGCCTTCAAACTAGCGGGAGCGCAGATACGCAGTATTTT CASLQTSGSADTQYF
TRBJ2-1 TRBV15 TRBD2 once TGTGCCACCAGCTCACTAGCGGGGGAGGACAATGAGCAGTTCTTC CATSSLAGEDNEQFF
TRBJ2-7 TRBV29-1 NA NA TGCAGCGTTGAAGTCAGGGCCCCAGGCTACGAGCAGTACTTC CSVEVRAPGYEQYF
TRBJ2-1 TRBV2 TRBD2 many TGTGCCAGCCCGAAGGGGACTAGCGGGGCCGCAGAGCAGTTCTTC CASPKGTSGAAEQFF
TRBJ1-1 TRBV15 NA NA TGTGCCACCAGCAGAGAGCCAGGGGCTATGAACACTGAAGCTTTCTTT CATSREPGAMNTEAFF
TRBJ1-2 TRBV15 NA NA TGTGCCACCAGCAATCAGGACGGCCCCAGCTATGGCTACACCTTC CATSNQDGPSYGYTF
TRBJ2-3 TRBV6-4 NA NA TGTGCCAGCAGTTACTGGCAGGGGGGCGATACGCAGTATTTT CASSYWQGGDTQYF
TRBJ1-5 TRBV19 NA few TGTGCCAGTAGTATGTCGAACAGGCCCCAGCATTTT CASSMSNRPQHF
TRBJ2-1 TRBV7-9 NA NA TGTGCCAGCAGCCCGAGAGGGGGGAGCACCTACAATGAGCAGTTCTTC CASSPRGGSTYNEQFF
TRBJ2-7 TRBV25-1 TRBD2 NA TGTGCCAGCAGTGACAGGGAGGGGTACGAGCAGTACTTC CASSDREGYEQYF
TRBJ2-7 TRBV5-1 TRBD2 once TGCGCCAGCAGCTGGGTATGCGGGGGGTGCCACGAGCAGTACTTC CASSWVCGGCHEQYF
TRBJ2-7 TRBV6-1 NA NA TGTGCCATCCTAGGCGAGGGAGCCTACGAGCAGTACTTC CAILGEGAYEQYF
TRBJ2-3 TRBV4-2 TRBD2 NA TGTGCCAGCAGCCAAGATCGGGAGGCCTCGAGGCAGTATTTT CASSQDREASRQYF
TRBJ2-7 TRBV5-4 TRBD2 NA TGTGCCAGCAGCTTCAGAGCGGGAGGGCCCGACGAGCAGTACTTC CASSFRAGGPDEQYF
TRBJ2-3 TRBV7-8 TRBD2 NA TGTGCCAGCAGTACCACGGGGGGTGCAGATACGCAGTATTTT CASSTTGGADTQYF
TRBJ2-7 TRBV10-3 NA NA TGTGCCATCAGAGGACGACTCCACGAGCAGTACTTC CAIRGRLHEQYF
TRBJ1-2 TRBV5-3 NA NA TGTGCCAGAAGCTACACCCCGGGGGGTGGCTACACCTTC CARSYTPGGGYTF
TRBJ1-2 TRBV4-2 TRBD1 NA TGTGCCAGCAGCCAGGACAGGAGCGGCTATGGCTACACCTTC CASSQDRSGYGYTF
TRBJ2-2 TRBV6-4 TRBD1 many TGTGCCAGCCGGCCGGGACAGGGGGACACCGGGGAGCTGTTTTTT CASRPGQGDTGELFF
TRBJ2-3 TRBV11-3 TRBD2 NA TGTGCCAGCAGCTCCCCGACTAGCGGCTACACAGATACGCAGTATTTT CASSSPTSGYTDTQYF
TRBJ2-1 TRBV5-1 NA NA TGCGCCAGCAGCTTTTCCGGGAGCCCCTACAATGAGCAGTTCTTC CASSFSGSPYNEQFF
TRBJ1-2 TRBV2 NA NA TGTGCCAGCAGTGAAGGAGGGTTATATGGCTACACCTTC CASSEGGLYGYTF
TRBJ2-1 TRBV29-1 NA NA TGCAGCGTTGAAGATCACCCAGGGGCTGAGCAGTTCTTC CSVEDHPGAEQFF
TRBJ2-5 TRBV25-1 NA NA TGTGCCAGCAGTGGGCTGGGGATGAGAGCCAAACAAGAGACCCAGTACTTC CASSGLGMRAKQETQYF
TRBJ1-5 TRBV6-1 NA few TGTGCCAGCAGCCCCACGTACTATCAGCCCCAGCATTTT CASSPTYYQPQHF
TRBJ1-3 TRBV6-6 NA few TGTGCCAGCAGAATTGGGGGTAGCGGGGGAAACACCATATATTTT CASRIGGSGGNTIYF
TRBJ2-3 TRBV9 TRBD2 NA TGTGCCAGCAGCGTAGAGGGACTAGCGGGGACAGATACGCAGTATTTT CASSVEGLAGTDTQYF
TRBJ2-7 TRBV6-5 TRBD1 NA TGTGCCAGCAGTGCGACAGGGCCCCTCTACGAGCAGTACTTC CASSATGPLYEQYF
TRBJ1-5 TRBV7-9 NA NA TGTGCCAGCAGCTCGGGACACTTCAATCAGCCCCAGCATTTT CASSSGHFNQPQHF
TRBJ1-1 TRBV16 NA few TGTGCCAGCAGCCAAGGTTCTGAAGCTTTCTTT CASSQGSEAFF
TRBJ2-7 TRBV9 NA NA TGTGCCAGCAGCGTAGGGCTTCACAACTACGAGCAGTACTTC CASSVGLHNYEQYF
TRBJ2-1 TRBV29-1 TRBD1 NA TGCAGCGTTGCGACAGGGGAGATTAATGAGCAGTTCTTC CSVATGEINEQFF
TRBJ2-7 TRBV2 NA NA TGTGCCAGCAGACCCTTCGGGTATGACTACGAGCAGTACTTC CASRPFGYDYEQYF
TRBJ2-7 TRBV6-1 TRBD1 NA TGTGCCAGCAGTGCATCACCGGGACAGGGGACGGACGAGCAGTACTTC CASSASPGQGTDEQYF